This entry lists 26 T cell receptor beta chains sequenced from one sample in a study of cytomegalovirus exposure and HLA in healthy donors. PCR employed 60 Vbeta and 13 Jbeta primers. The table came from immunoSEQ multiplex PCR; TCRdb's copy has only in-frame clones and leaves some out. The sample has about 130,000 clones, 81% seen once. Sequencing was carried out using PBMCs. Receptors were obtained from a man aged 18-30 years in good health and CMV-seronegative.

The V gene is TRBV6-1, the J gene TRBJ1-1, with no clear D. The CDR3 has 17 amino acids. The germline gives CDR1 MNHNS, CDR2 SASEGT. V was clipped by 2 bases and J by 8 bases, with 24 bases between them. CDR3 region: CASSENRRSGSSREAFF. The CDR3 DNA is TGTGCCAGCAGTGAAAATCGCAGGTCCGGGAGCTCGAGGGAAGCTTTCTTT.

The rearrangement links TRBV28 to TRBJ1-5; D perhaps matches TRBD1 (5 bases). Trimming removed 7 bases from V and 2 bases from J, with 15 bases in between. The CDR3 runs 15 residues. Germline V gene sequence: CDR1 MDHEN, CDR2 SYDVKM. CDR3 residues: CASTDNWGGNQPQHF. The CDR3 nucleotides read TGTGCCAGCACCGATAATTGGGGCGGCAATCAGCCCCAGCATTTT.

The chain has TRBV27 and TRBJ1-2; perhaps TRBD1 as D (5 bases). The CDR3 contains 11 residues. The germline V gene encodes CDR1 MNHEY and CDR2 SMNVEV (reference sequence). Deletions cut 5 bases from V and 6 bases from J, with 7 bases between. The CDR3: CASSAGHGYTF. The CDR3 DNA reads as TGTGCCAGCAGTGCAGGGCATGGCTACACCTTC.

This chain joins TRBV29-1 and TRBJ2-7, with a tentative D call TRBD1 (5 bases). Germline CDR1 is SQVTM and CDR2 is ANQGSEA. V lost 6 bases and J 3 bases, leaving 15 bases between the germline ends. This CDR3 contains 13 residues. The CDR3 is CSVTDSLNYEQYF. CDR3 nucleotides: TGCAGCGTAACCGACAGTCTTAACTACGAGCAGTACTTC.

CDR3 in DNA: TGTGCCAGCAAACCTCGGGAGGTTAATGAAAAACTGTTTTTT. This encodes CASKPREVNEKLFF. The chain uses TRBV27 and TRBJ1-4, with D unclear. Germline assignment: CDR1 MNHEY and CDR2 SMNVEV (reference sequence). CDR3 length: 14 residues. Trimming stripped 7 bases from V and 4 bases from J, with 13 bases between.

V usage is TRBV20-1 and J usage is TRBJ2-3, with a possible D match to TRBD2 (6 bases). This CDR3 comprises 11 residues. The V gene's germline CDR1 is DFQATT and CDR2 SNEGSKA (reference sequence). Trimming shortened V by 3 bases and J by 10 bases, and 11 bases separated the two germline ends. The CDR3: CSASTSSAQYF. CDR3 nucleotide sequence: TGCAGTGCTAGTACTAGCTCTGCGCAGTATTTT.

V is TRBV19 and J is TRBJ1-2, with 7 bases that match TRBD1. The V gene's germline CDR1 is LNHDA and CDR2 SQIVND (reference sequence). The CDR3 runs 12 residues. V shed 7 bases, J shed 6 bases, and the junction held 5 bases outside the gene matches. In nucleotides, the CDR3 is TGTGCCAGTATAGGGACAGCGGATGGCTACACCTTC. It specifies CASIGTADGYTF.

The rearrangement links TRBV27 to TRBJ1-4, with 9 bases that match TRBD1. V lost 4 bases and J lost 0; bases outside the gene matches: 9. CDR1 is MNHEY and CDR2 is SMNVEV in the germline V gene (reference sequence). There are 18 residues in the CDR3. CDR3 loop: CASSSPGQGTSTNEKLFF. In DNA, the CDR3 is TGTGCCAGCAGTTCTCCGGGACAGGGCACCTCAACTAATGAAAAACTGTTTTTT.

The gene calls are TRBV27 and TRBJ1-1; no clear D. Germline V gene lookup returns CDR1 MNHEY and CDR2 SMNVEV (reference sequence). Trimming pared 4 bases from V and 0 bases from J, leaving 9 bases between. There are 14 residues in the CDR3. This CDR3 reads CASSSIRVNTEAFF. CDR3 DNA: TGTGCCAGCAGTTCCATACGGGTGAACACTGAAGCTTTCTTT.

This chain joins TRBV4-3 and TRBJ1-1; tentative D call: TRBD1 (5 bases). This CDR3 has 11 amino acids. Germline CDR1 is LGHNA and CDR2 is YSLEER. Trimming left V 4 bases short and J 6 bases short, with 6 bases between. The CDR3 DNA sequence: TGCGCCAGCAGCCGGGGCCCTGAAGCTTTCTTT. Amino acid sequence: CASSRGPEAFF.

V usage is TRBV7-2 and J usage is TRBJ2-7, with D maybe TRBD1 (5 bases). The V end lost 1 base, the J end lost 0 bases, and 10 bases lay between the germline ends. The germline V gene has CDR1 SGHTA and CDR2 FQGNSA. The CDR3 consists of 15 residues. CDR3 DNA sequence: TGTGCCAGCAGCTTAGAAGTCGACAGCTCCTACGAGCAGTACTTC. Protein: CASSLEVDSSYEQYF.

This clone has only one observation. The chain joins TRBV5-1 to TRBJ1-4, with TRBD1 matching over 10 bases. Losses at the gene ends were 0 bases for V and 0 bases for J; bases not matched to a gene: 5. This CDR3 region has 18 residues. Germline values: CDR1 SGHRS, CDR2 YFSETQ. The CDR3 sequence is CASSLGDRGFSTNEKLFF. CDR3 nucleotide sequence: TGCGCCAGCAGCTTGGGGGACAGGGGATTCTCAACTAATGAAAAACTGTTTTTT. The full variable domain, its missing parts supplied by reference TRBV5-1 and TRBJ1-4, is KAGVTQTPRYLIKTRGQQVTLSCSPISGHRSVSWYQQTPGQGLQFLFEYFSETQRNKGNFPGRFSGRQFSNSRSEMNVSTLELGDSALYLCASSLGDRGFSTNEKLFFGSGTQLSVL.

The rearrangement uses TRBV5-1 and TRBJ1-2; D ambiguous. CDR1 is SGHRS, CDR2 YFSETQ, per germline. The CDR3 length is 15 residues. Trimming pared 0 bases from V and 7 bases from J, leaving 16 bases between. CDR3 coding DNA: TGCGCCAGCAGCTTGGAGCTCCTATTCAATGGTGGCTACACCTTC. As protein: CASSLELLFNGGYTF.

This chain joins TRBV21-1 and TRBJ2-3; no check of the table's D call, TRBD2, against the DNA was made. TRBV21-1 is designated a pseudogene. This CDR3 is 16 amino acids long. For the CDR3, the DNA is TGTGCCAGCAGCAAGGGGGAGGATACTAGCACAGATACGCAGTATTTT. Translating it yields CASSKGEDTSTDTQYF.

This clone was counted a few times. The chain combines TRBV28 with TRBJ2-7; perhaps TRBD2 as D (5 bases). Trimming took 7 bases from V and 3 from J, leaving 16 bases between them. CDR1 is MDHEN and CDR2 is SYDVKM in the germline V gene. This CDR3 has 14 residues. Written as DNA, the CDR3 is TGTGCCAGCAAACGGGCCCCTGGGAGCTACGAGCAGTACTTC. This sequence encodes CASKRAPGSYEQYF.

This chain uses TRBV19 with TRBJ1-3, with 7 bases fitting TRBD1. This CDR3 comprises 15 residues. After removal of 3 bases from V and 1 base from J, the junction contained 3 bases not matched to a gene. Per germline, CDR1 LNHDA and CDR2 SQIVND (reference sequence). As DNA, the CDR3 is TGTGCCAGTAGTATCGGGACAGTGTCTGGAAACACCATATATTTT. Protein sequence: CASSIGTVSGNTIYF.

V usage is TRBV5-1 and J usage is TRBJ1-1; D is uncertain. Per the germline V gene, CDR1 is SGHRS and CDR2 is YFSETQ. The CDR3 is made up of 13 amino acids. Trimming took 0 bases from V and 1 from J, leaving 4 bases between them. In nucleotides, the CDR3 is TGCGCCAGCAGCTTGGCCAGGAACACTGAAGCTTTCTTT. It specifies CASSLARNTEAFF.

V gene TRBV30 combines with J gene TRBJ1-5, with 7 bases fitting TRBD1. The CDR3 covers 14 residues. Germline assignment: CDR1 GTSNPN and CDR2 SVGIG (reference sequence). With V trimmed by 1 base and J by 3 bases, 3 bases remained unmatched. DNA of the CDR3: TGTGCCTGGAGTGGGGGACAGAACAATCAGCCCCAGCATTTT. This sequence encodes CAWSGGQNNQPQHF.

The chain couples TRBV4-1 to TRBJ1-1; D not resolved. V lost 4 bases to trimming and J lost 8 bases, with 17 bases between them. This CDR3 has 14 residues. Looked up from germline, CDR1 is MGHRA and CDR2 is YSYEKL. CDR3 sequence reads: CASSRPIVGEEAFF. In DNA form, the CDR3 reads TGCGCCAGCAGCCGACCAATCGTCGGAGAGGAAGCTTTCTTT.

The CDR3 DNA sequence: TGTGCCAGCAGCGCTTCAGGGGGCAGGGGGACTGAAGCTTTCTTT. Protein sequence: CASSASGGRGTEAFF. The chain joins TRBV14 to TRBJ1-1; the match to TRBD1 covers 8 bases. Germline V CDR1 and CDR2: SGHDN, FVKESK. The length of the CDR3 is 15 residues. J was trimmed by 5 bases and V by 5 bases; bases with no gene match: 10. Filled out from reference TRBV14 and TRBJ1-1, the complete variable domain reads EAGVTQFPSHSVIEKGQTVTLRCDPISGHDNLYWYRRVMGKEIKFLLHFVKESKQDESGMPNNRFLAERTGGTYSTLKVQPAELEDSGVYFCASSASGGRGTEAFFGQGTRLTVV.

CDR3 coding DNA: TGTGCCACCAGTCGAGGGGGGGAAACGGAGACCCAGTACTTC. This translates into CATSRGGETETQYF. The gene calls are TRBV15 and TRBJ2-5; D might be TRBD2 (7 bases). Trimming took off 6 bases at V and 5 bases at J, with 16 bases between the two ends. In germline, CDR1 is LNHNV, CDR2 YYDKDF (reference sequence). CDR3 length: 14 residues.

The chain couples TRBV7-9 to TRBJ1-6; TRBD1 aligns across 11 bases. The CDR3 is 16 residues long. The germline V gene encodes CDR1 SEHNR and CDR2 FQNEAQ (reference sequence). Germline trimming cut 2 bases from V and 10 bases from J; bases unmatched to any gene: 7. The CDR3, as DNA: TGTGCCAGCAGCTTAATGGACAGGGGGCGAGGATCACCCCTCCACTTT. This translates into CASSLMDRGRGSPLHF.

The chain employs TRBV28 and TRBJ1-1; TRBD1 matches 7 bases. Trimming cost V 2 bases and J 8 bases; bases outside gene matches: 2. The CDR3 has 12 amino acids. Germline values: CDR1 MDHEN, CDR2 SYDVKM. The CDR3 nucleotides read TGTGCCAGCAGTTTACGACAGGGCGAAGCTTTCTTT. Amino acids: CASSLRQGEAFF.

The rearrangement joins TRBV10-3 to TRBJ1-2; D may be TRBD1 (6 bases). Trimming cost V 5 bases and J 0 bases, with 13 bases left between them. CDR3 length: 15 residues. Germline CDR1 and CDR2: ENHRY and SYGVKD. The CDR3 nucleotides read TGTGCCATCAGTTCGAGGGGGGGGTCTAACTATGGCTACACCTTC. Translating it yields CAISSRGGSNYGYTF.

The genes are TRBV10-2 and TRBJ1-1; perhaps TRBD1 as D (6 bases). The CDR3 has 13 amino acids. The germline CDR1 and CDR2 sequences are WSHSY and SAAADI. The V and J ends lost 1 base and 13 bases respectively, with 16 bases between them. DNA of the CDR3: TGCGCCAGCAGTGAGTTACCCCAGGGGACCTTTTTCTTT. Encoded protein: CASSELPQGTFFF.

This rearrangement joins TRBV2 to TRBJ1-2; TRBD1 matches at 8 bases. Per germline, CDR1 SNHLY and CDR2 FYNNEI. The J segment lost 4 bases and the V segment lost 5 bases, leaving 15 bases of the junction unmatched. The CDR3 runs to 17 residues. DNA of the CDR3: TGTGCCAGCAGTACCGGGACAGTGGGAACAGGGGGCTATGGCTACACCTTC. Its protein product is CASSTGTVGTGGYGYTF.